The next 29 T cell receptor beta chains were all read from a single sample in a study of CD8 T cells in ankylosing spondylitis. One entry per CDR3 protein results from TCRdb running MiXCR on the 5' RACE reads. The data show tens of thousands of distinct CDR3 sequences, with under 3% seen just once and roughly 7.7% held by the top ten. The sequenced material came from blood, either unsorted or a sorted T cell fraction (not recorded which). Receptors originate from a female donor with ankylosing spondylitis or in good health (not recorded which).

This clonotype was found many times. V gene TRBV9 combines with J gene TRBJ2-3; the D gene is possibly TRBD1 (6 bases). CDR1 SGDLS and CDR2 YYNGEE come from the germline V gene. The CDR3 consists of 16 residues. The ends were cut back, 6 bases at V and 0 bases at J, with 17 bases in the middle. The CDR3: CASNPDSLSSTDTQYF. As DNA, the CDR3 is TGTGCCAGCAACCCGGACAGTCTATCTAGCACAGATACGCAGTATTTT.

The table lists this clonotype with many counts. The rearrangement links TRBV9 to TRBJ2-1; 14 bases match TRBD2. Looked up from germline, CDR1 is SGDLS and CDR2 is YYNGEE. V shed 5 bases, J shed 10 bases, and the junction held 8 bases outside the gene matches. This CDR3 is built from 15 residues. This chain's CDR3 is CASSPGLAGAMEQFF. DNA of the CDR3: TGTGCCAGCAGTCCGGGACTAGCGGGAGCGATGGAGCAGTTCTTC.

This clonotype was counted at least ten times. The chain combines TRBV9 with TRBJ1-6; D may be TRBD1 (5 bases). Trimming stripped 0 bases from V and 4 bases from J, with 11 bases between. This CDR3 has 16 residues. Germline assignment: CDR1 SGDLS and CDR2 YYNGEE. CDR3 in DNA: TGTGCCAGCAGCGTAGGAGGGGAAGGTTATAATTCACCCCTCCACTTT. Its translation: CASSVGGEGYNSPLHF.

This clonotype turned up a few times. The genes are TRBV9 and TRBJ2-1; possibly TRBD2 for D (5 bases). V lost 6 bases and J 6 bases, leaving 16 bases between the germline ends. Germline CDR1 SGDLS, CDR2 YYNGEE. This CDR3 region has 14 residues. CDR3 DNA sequence: TGTGCCAGCACTCGGTCTCTAGCCCCCAATGAGCAGTTCTTC. This gives the protein CASTRSLAPNEQFF.

This clonotype appeared many times. The V call is TRBV9, the J call TRBJ2-1, with 9 bases identical to TRBD2. The junction had 7 bases not matched to a gene; V was cut back by 3 bases and J by 6 bases. Germline CDR1 is SGDLS and CDR2 is YYNGEE. This CDR3 is 15 amino acids long. The chain's CDR3 is CASSARTSARNEQFF. In nucleotides, the CDR3 is TGTGCCAGCAGCGCCCGGACTAGCGCTCGCAATGAGCAGTTCTTC.

This clonotype was seen repeatedly, ten times or more. The chain carries TRBV9 and TRBJ2-1; a weak D match, TRBD1 (5 bases). The CDR3 sequence is 12 residues long. Germline CDR1 reads SGDLS; CDR2 reads YYNGEE. Deletions cut 4 bases from V and 10 bases from J, with 12 bases between. The CDR3 sequence is CASSRTHREQFF. Written as DNA, the CDR3 is TGTGCCAGCAGCCGCACGCACAGGGAGCAGTTCTTC.

Ten or more counts support this clonotype. The chain uses TRBV9 and TRBJ2-5, with TRBD1 matching over 10 bases. Germline CDR1 SGDLS, CDR2 YYNGEE. The CDR3 length is 13 residues. J lost 6 bases, V lost 3 bases, and 2 bases had no gene match. In DNA form, the CDR3 reads TGTGCCAGCAGCGAGGGACAGGGGCAGACCCAGTACTTC. It encodes CASSEGQGQTQYF.

This clonotype was seen repeatedly, ten times or more. V and J are TRBV9 and TRBJ2-6, with D possibly TRBD1 on 5 matching bases. This CDR3 region has 16 residues. Germline-derived CDR1 and CDR2 are SGDLS and YYNGEE. V lost 0 bases and J lost 2, with 9 bases in between. CDR3 bases: TGTGCCAGCAGCGTAGAGGGGTCTGCTGGGGCCAACGTCCTGACTTTC. Protein: CASSVEGSAGANVLTF.

This clonotype has ten or more counts. J is TRBJ2-5 and V is TRBV9; possibly TRBD2 for D (6 bases). This CDR3 has 15 amino acids. V lost 3 bases and J lost 1, with 13 bases in between. In germline, CDR1 is SGDLS, CDR2 YYNGEE. The CDR3 bases are TGTGCCAGCAGCGGATCGGGACTCCCCCAAGAGACCCAGTACTTC. Its protein product is CASSGSGLPQETQYF.

At least ten counts were recorded for this clonotype. The rearrangement joins TRBV9 to TRBJ2-5; 9 nucleotides match TRBD2. There are 15 residues in the CDR3. The V gene end was trimmed by 4 bases and the J gene end by 4 bases; junction bases not matched to a gene: 8. The V gene's germline CDR1 is SGDLS and CDR2 YYNGEE. This CDR3 reads CASSLPRGGRETQYF. As DNA, the CDR3 is TGTGCCAGCAGCCTGCCGCGGGGGGGCCGAGAGACCCAGTACTTC. Full variable domain (remainder filled in from reference TRBV9 and TRBJ2-5): DSGVTQTPKHLITATGQRVTLRCSPRSGDLSVYWYQQSLDQGLQFLIQYYNGEERAKGNILERFSAQQFPDLHSELNLSSLELGDSALYFCASSLPRGGRETQYFGPGTRLLVL.

In this sample, this clonotype turned up many times. V gene TRBV9 combines with J gene TRBJ2-3, with 10 positions matching TRBD2. V gave up 1 base and J gave up 5 bases; unmatched junction bases: 7. Germline assignment: CDR1 SGDLS and CDR2 YYNGEE. The CDR3 spans 16 residues. CDR3 DNA: TGTGCCAGCAGCGTAAGTCTAGCGGGGGCCCTAGATACGCAGTATTTT. Translating it yields CASSVSLAGALDTQYF.

This clonotype was detected ten times or more. The chain is built from TRBV9 and TRBJ2-7; no definite D call. The CDR3 loop spans 16 amino acids. V dropped 0 bases and J dropped 4 bases, with 17 bases sitting between them. The germline V gene encodes CDR1 SGDLS and CDR2 YYNGEE. Written as DNA, the CDR3 is TGTGCCAGCAGCGTAGGTAATTCGGGTAACCGTTACGAGCAGTACTTC. This gives the protein CASSVGNSGNRYEQYF.

This clonotype was recorded at least ten times. This chain uses TRBV9 with TRBJ1-2, with D perhaps matching TRBD1 (6 bases). CDR3 size: 14 residues. Germline lookup yields CDR1 SGDLS and CDR2 YYNGEE. Trimming took off 3 bases at V and 4 bases at J, with 13 bases between the two ends. The CDR3 sequence is CASSAEDSGYGYTF. The DNA of the CDR3 is TGTGCCAGCAGCGCCGAGGACAGTGGCTATGGCTACACCTTC.

Many counts were recorded for this clonotype. Here the CDR3 reads CASSVEVGGATQYF. CDR3 DNA: TGTGCCAGCAGCGTAGAGGTTGGGGGGGCGACGCAGTATTTT. The chain combines TRBV9 with TRBJ2-3; TRBD2 might be the D (7 bases). Germline lookup yields CDR1 SGDLS and CDR2 YYNGEE. CDR3 length: 14 residues. V lost 0 bases, J lost 9 bases, and 14 bases lay in between.

This clonotype was found many times. The DNA for the CDR3 is TGTGCCAGCAGCGCCCAGACCGGGATAGAGCAGTTCTTC. Protein sequence: CASSAQTGIEQFF. This chain links TRBV9 with TRBJ2-1; a possible D gene is TRBD2 (5 bases). Trimming cost V 3 bases and J 10 bases, with 14 bases left between them. CDR1 is SGDLS and CDR2 is YYNGEE in the germline V gene. The CDR3 length is 13 residues.

This clonotype was recorded many times. The gene calls are TRBV9 and TRBJ2-1, with 7 bases aligning to TRBD2. Unmatched junction bases numbered 7, after V lost 4 bases and J lost 3 bases. Germline V lookup: CDR1 SGDLS, CDR2 YYNGEE. The length of the CDR3 is 15 residues. The CDR3 region has the DNA TGTGCCAGCAGCCGCCAGAGCGGGAACTACAATGAGCAGTTCTTC. Protein sequence: CASSRQSGNYNEQFF.

This clonotype was seen repeatedly, ten times or more. The J gene is TRBJ1-1, the V gene TRBV9; 7 bases match TRBD1. The CDR3 is 14 amino acids. V shed 4 bases and J 0 bases; nucleotides not matched to a gene: 3. The germline CDR1 and CDR2 sequences are SGDLS and YYNGEE. CDR3 loop: CASSKTGMNTEAFF. CDR3 in DNA: TGTGCCAGCAGCAAGACAGGGATGAACACTGAAGCTTTCTTT.

This clonotype appeared many times. The chain combines TRBV9 with TRBJ2-1; 10 nucleotides line up with TRBD2. Trimming took 3 bases from V and 7 from J; bases not matched to a gene: 10. From germline, CDR1 is SGDLS and CDR2 YYNGEE. This CDR3 comprises 16 residues. The CDR3 DNA reads TGTGCCAGCAGCGCAAGCGGGAGGGCCGGGTTGAATGAGCAGTTCTTC. Its protein is CASSASGRAGLNEQFF.

This clonotype was seen at least ten times. The chain is built from TRBV9 and TRBJ2-1, with D tentatively TRBD2 (6 bases). The V and J ends lost 4 bases and 8 bases respectively, with 19 bases between them. The CDR3 runs to 15 residues. CDR1 is SGDLS, CDR2 YYNGEE, per germline. For the CDR3, the DNA is TGTGCCAGCAGCATACGACTAGTACCCCTCGATGAGCAGTTCTTC. Its protein product is CASSIRLVPLDEQFF.

This clonotype was seen a few times. The chain links TRBV9 to TRBJ1-4; 10 positions match TRBD1. From germline, CDR1 is SGDLS and CDR2 YYNGEE. Trimming removed 0 bases from V and 6 bases from J; junction bases left unmatched: 5. The CDR3 is made up of 16 amino acids. CDR3: CASSVGHGTGDEKLFF. Written as DNA, the CDR3 is TGTGCCAGCAGCGTAGGCCACGGGACAGGGGATGAAAAACTGTTTTTT. Together with reference TRBV9 and TRBJ1-4, the CDR3 gives the full variable domain: DSGVTQTPKHLITATGQRVTLRCSPRSGDLSVYWYQQSLDQGLQFLIQYYNGEERAKGNILERFSAQQFPDLHSELNLSSLELGDSALYFCASSVGHGTGDEKLFFGSGTQLSVL.

This clonotype appeared many times. V and J are TRBV9 and TRBJ2-1; no firm D call. From germline, CDR1 is SGDLS and CDR2 YYNGEE. CDR3 length: 14 residues. V lost 0 bases to trimming and J lost 3 bases, with 7 bases between them. Written as DNA, the CDR3 is TGTGCCAGCAGCGTAGATGCCATCTACAATGAGCAGTTCTTC. Translated: CASSVDAIYNEQFF.

This clonotype was counted ten times or more. The rearrangement joins TRBV9 to TRBJ2-7; 11 bases align to TRBD2. The germline V gene encodes CDR1 SGDLS and CDR2 YYNGEE. This CDR3 is 18 amino acids long. V lost 0 bases, J lost 0 bases, and 8 bases stayed unmatched. CDR3 sequence: CASSVVGSGRADSYEQYF. In DNA, the CDR3 is TGTGCCAGCAGCGTAGTTGGTAGCGGGAGGGCCGACTCCTACGAGCAGTACTTC.

This clonotype was recorded many times. This chain links TRBV9 with TRBJ1-5; D uncertain. The CDR3 has 15 residues. The germline V gene encodes CDR1 SGDLS and CDR2 YYNGEE. V was trimmed by 0 bases and J by 2 bases, leaving 9 bases between them. The CDR3 region has the DNA TGTGCCAGCAGCGTAGAAGGTTTTGGCAATCAGCCCCAGCATTTT. Translated: CASSVEGFGNQPQHF.

This clonotype was counted ten times or more. The chain recombines TRBV9 with TRBJ2-7, with D perhaps assigned TRBD1 or TRBD2 (6 bases each). V lost 4 bases to trimming and J lost 6 bases, with 17 bases between them. Germline values: CDR1 SGDLS, CDR2 YYNGEE. This CDR3 is 14 amino acids long. The CDR3 is CASSKNWGAGEQYF. DNA for the CDR3: TGTGCCAGCAGCAAAAATTGGGGGGCGGGCGAGCAGTACTTC.

This clonotype was counted many times. This sequence joins TRBV9 and TRBJ2-1; 12 positions match TRBD2. The CDR3 consists of 18 residues. Germline V gene lookup returns CDR1 SGDLS and CDR2 YYNGEE. Losses at the gene ends were 4 bases for V and 5 bases for J; bases not matched to a gene: 13. The CDR3 coding sequence is TGTGCCAGCAGCCCGAGACTAGCGGGAGCCTATTCGGACAATGAGCAGTTCTTC. Its translation: CASSPRLAGAYSDNEQFF.

At least ten counts were recorded for this clonotype. The chain carries TRBV9 and TRBJ2-3; D not resolved. The CDR3 has 14 residues. Germline V gene data show CDR1 as SGDLS and CDR2 as YYNGEE. The V end lost 0 bases, the J end lost 3 bases, and 8 bases lay between the germline ends. In nucleotides, the CDR3 is TGTGCCAGCAGCGTAGAGCCGACTACAGATACGCAGTATTTT. Translating it yields CASSVEPTTDTQYF. The variable domain in full, with the rest retrieved from reference TRBV9 and TRBJ2-3, is DSGVTQTPKHLITATGQRVTLRCSPRSGDLSVYWYQQSLDQGLQFLIQYYNGEERAKGNILERFSAQQFPDLHSELNLSSLELGDSALYFCASSVEPTTDTQYFGPGTRLTVL.

This clonotype was seen ten or more times. The genes are TRBV9 and TRBJ2-1, with 7 nucleotides matching TRBD2. This CDR3 comprises 13 residues. V lost 6 bases and J lost 8; bases outside the gene matches: 8. Germline V gene sequence: CDR1 SGDLS, CDR2 YYNGEE. CDR3 sequence reads: CASNERGGDEQFF. The CDR3 DNA sequence: TGTGCCAGCAACGAGCGTGGGGGGGATGAGCAGTTCTTC.

In regard to this clonotype: Possible read error: a much larger clone is one base away. This rearrangement joins TRBV9 to TRBJ2-1, with TRBD2 as a possible D gene (6 bases). Per germline, CDR1 SGDLS and CDR2 YYNGEE. The CDR3 covers 15 residues. CDR3: CTSSQEGSSYNEQFF. The CDR3 nucleotides read TGTACCAGCAGCCAGGAGGGGAGCTCCTACAATGAGCAGTTCTTC. The variable domain in full, with the rest retrieved from reference TRBV9 and TRBJ2-1, is DSGVTQTPKHLITATGQRVTLRCSPRSGDLSVYWYQQSLDQGLQFLIQYYNGEERAKGNILERFSAQQFPDLHSELNLSSLELGDSALYFCTSSQEGSSYNEQFFGPGTRLTVL.

This clonotype came up many times. The chain employs TRBV9 and TRBJ2-4; 7 bases align to TRBD2. CDR3 size: 15 residues. The ends lost 3 bases at V and 0 bases at J; junction bases unmatched: 3. Germline V CDR1 and CDR2: SGDLS, YYNGEE. CDR3 sequence (DNA): TGTGCCAGCAGCGCCGCGGGAGTAGCCAAAAACATTCAGTACTTC. This sequence encodes CASSAAGVAKNIQYF.